This T cell receptor (beta chain) appears in the sequencing data of a study of T cell responses to AZD1222 COVID-19 vaccine. The wider study: Doses given second, at about 4 or about 12 weeks, were pooled. Study-level points and caveats: Donors were largely white British and mainly female; clonal diversity was possibly underestimated. Mapped onto spike, vaccine-associated CD4 TCRs spanned it and were dominant at 160-218 and 743-854.

As concerns this clone: Its matching antigen is unknown.

The junction had 9 bases not matched to a gene; V was cut back by 5 bases and J by 7 bases. The CDR3 covers 14 residues. Germline V gene sequence: CDR1 MNHNY, CDR2 SVGAGI (reference sequence). The repertoire was sequenced with immunoSEQ multiplex PCR; TCRdb's copy has only in-frame clones and lacks some. The sample contains about 150,000 clones, 75% to 90% of which appear only once. The TCR comes from an adult in good health. The starting material was peripheral blood, obtained on day 0 of AZD1222 vaccination. The chain carries TRBV6-6 and TRBJ1-2; 8 bases map to TRBD1. Here the CDR3 DNA reads TGTGCCAGCAGTCCCCCAGGGGGCGCGGGTGGCTACACCTTC. Translating gives CASSPPGGAGGYTF.